The clone carrying this T cell receptor beta chain was counted between two and nine times. Its antigen is as yet unknown. For TCRbeta, the library was prepared with unique molecular identifiers. In TCRdb, the PCR reads were re-called with MiXCR into one record per CDR3 protein. The sample includes 200,000 or so distinct CDR3 sequences, about 6% of them seen just once. The data are from a study of T-cell reconstitution after alpha-beta-depleted transplantation in children. Study-level results: At day 60, the high TCRbeta diversity found in some patients originated from recipient T cells and thymic progenitors that had survived. Newly produced T cells mostly provided counts and TCRbeta diversity after one year, as hyperexpanded clones declined.

The material sequenced was PBMCs, taken before TCRalphabeta/CD19-depleted stem cell transplant. The receptor was isolated from a girl less than two years old with combined immunodeficiency, due to receive a stem cell transplant.

CDR3 residues: CASSLQGENYGYTF. The DNA of the CDR3 is TGTGCCAGCAGCCTCCAAGGGGAGAACTATGGCTACACCTTC. The chain is built from TRBV4-2 and TRBJ1-2; tentative D call: TRBD1 (5 bases). CDR3 length equals 14 residues. The germline gives CDR1 LGHNA, CDR2 YNFKEQ. Deletions cut 4 bases from V and 2 bases from J, with 11 bases between.